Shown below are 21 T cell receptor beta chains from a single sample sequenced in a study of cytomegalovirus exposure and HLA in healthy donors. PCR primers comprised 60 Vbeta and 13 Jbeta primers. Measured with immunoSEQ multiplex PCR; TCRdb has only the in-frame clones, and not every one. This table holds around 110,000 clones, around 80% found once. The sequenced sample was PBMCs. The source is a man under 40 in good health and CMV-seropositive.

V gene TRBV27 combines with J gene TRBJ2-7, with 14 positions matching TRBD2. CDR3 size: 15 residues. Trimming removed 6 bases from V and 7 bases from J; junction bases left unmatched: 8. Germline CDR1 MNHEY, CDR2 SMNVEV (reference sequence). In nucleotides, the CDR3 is TGTGCCAGCAGCCCGGGGACTAGCGGGAGCAAAGAGCAGTACTTC. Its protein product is CASSPGTSGSKEQYF.

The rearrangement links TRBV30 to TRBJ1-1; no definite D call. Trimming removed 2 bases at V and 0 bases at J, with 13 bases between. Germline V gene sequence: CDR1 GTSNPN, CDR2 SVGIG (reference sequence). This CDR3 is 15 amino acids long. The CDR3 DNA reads TGTGCCTGGAGTATATATTCGGGGTTGAACACTGAAGCTTTCTTT. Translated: CAWSIYSGLNTEAFF.

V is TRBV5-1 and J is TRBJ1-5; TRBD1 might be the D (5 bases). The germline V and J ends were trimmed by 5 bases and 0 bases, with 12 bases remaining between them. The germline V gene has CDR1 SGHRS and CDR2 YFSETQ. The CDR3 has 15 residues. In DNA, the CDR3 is TGCGCCAGCAGTCCCCGGGGGGATAGCAATCAGCCCCAGCATTTT. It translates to CASSPRGDSNQPQHF.

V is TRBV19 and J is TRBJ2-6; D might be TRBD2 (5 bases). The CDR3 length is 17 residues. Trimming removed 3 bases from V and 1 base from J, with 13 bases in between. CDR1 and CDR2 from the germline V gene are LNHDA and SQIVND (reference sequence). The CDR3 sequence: CASSIRGQRSGANVLTF. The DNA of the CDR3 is TGTGCCAGTAGTATCCGGGGTCAGCGGTCTGGGGCCAACGTCCTGACTTTC.

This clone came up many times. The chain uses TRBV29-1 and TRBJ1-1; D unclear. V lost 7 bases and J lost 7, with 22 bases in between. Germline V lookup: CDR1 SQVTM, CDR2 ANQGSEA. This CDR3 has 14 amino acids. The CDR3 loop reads CSASYQASTDEAFF. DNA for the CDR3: TGCAGCGCTTCATATCAGGCGTCCACTGATGAAGCTTTCTTT.

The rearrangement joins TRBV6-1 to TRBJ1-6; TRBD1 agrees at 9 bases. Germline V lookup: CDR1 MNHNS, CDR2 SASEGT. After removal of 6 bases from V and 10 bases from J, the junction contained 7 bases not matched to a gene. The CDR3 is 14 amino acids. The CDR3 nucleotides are TGTGCCAGCAGCCGGGGACAGGGCATGTCACCCCTCCACTTT. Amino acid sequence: CASSRGQGMSPLHF.

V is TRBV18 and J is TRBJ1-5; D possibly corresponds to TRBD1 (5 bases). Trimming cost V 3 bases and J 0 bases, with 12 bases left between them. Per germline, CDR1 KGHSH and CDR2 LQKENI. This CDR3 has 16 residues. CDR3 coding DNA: TGTGCCAGCTCACCGGGGCGCGGGGATAGCAATCAGCCCCAGCATTTT. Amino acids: CASSPGRGDSNQPQHF.

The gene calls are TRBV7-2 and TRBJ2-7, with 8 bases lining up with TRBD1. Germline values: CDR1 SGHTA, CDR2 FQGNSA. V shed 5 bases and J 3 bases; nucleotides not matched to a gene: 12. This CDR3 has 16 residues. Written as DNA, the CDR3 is TGTGCCAGCAGCGGGTCCGGGACAGGAAACTTCTACGAGCAGTACTTC. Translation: CASSGSGTGNFYEQYF.

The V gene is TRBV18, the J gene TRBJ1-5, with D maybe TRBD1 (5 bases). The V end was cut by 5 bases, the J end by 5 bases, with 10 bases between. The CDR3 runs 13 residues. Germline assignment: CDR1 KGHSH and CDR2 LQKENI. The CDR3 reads CASSKGEDQPQHF. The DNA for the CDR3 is TGTGCCAGCTCAAAAGGGGAGGATCAGCCCCAGCATTTT.

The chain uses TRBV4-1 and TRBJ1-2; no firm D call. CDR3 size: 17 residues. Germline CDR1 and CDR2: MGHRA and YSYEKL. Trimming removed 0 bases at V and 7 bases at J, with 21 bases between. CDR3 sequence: CASSQDIYRRYLRGYTF. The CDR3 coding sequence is TGCGCCAGCAGCCAAGATATCTATCGTCGCTATCTTCGTGGCTACACCTTC.

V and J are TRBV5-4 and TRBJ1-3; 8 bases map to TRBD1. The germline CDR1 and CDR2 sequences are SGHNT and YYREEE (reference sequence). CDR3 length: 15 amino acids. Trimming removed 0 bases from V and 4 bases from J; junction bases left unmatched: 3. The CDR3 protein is CASSLAGGRGNTIYF. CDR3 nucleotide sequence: TGTGCCAGCAGCTTGGCAGGGGGCAGGGGAAACACCATATATTTT.

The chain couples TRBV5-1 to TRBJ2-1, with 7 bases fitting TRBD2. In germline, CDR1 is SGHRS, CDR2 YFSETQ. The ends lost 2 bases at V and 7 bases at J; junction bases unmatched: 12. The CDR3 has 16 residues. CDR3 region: CASSLTGGSPRNEQFF. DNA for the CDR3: TGCGCCAGCAGCTTAACTGGCGGGAGTCCGAGAAATGAGCAGTTCTTC.

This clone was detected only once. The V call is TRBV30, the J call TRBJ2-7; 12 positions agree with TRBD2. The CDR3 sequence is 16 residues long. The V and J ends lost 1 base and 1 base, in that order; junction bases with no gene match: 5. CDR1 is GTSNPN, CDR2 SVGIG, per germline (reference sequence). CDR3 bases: TGTGCCTGGAGTGCCCCCACTAGCGGGGGGTCCTACGAGCAGTACTTC. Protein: CAWSAPTSGGSYEQYF.

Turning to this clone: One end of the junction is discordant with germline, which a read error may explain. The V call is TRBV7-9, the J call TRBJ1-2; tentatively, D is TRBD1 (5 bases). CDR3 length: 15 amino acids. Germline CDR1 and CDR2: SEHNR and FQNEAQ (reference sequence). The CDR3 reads CSSSLGAGPNYGYTF. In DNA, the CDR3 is TGTTCCAGCAGCTTAGGGGCAGGGCCTAACTATGGCTACACCTTC.

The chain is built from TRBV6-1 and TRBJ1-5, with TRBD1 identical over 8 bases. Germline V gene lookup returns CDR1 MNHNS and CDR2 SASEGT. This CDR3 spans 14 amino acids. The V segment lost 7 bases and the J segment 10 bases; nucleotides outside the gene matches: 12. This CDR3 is CASTPAAGGKPQHF. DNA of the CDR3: TGTGCCAGCACCCCCGCGGCAGGGGGCAAACCCCAGCATTTT.

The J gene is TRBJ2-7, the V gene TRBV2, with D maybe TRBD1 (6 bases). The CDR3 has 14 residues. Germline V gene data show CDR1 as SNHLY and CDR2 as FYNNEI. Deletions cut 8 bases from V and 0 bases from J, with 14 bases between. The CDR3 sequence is CASGGRGFSYEQYF. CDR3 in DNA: TGTGCCAGCGGTGGCAGGGGATTCTCCTACGAGCAGTACTTC.

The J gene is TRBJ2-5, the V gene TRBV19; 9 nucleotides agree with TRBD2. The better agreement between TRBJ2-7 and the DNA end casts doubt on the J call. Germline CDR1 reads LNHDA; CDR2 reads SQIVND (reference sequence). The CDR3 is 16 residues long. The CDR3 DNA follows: TGTGCCAGTAGTAAGTGGGAAGCGGGAGGTACCTACGAGCAGTACTTC. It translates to CASSKWEAGGTYEQYF.

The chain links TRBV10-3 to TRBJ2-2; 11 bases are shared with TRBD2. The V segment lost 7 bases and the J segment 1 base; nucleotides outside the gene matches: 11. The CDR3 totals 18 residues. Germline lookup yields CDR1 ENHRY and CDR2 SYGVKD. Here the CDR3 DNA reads TGTGCCATCACCCCCCCCACTAGCGGGAGTGTGAACACCGGGGAGCTGTTTTTT. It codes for CAITPPTSGSVNTGELFF.

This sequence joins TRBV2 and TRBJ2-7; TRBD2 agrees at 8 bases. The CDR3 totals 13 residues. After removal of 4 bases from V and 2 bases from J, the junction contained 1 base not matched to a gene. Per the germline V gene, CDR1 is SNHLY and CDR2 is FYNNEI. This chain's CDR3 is CASSALAAYEQYF. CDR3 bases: TGTGCCAGCAGTGCACTAGCGGCCTACGAGCAGTACTTC.

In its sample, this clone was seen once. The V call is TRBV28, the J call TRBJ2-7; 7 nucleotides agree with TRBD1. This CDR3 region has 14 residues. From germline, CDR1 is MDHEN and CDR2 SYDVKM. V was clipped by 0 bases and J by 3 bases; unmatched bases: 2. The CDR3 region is CASSLWQGDYEQYF. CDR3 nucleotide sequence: TGTGCCAGCAGTTTATGGCAGGGGGACTACGAGCAGTACTTC. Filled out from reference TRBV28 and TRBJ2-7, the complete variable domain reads DVKVTQSSRYLVKRTGEKVFLECVQDMDHENMFWYRQDPGLGLRLIYFSYDVKMKEKGDIPEGYSVSREKKERFSLILESASTNQTSMYLCASSLWQGDYEQYFGPGTRLTVT.

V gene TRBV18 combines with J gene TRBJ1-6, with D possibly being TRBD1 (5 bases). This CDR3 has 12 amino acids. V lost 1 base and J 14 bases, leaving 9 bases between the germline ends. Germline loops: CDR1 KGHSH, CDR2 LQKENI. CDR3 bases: TGTGCCAGCTCACCACTTTTAGGGGCCCTCCACTTT. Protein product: CASSPLLGALHF.